Below, 8 T cell receptor beta chains from the same sample are listed, as sequenced in a study of CD8+ T cells in alopecia areata. cDNA prepared by RNA extraction and subsequent reverse transcription served as the template for sequencing. Generated by immunoSEQ multiplex PCR, the TCRdb table keeps only in-frame clones and is missing some. The data show about 140,000 clones, with approximately 56% seen just once and 36% held by the top ten. The specimen sequenced was CD8+ T cells sorted from blood. The receptors were sampled from a human donor in good health.

The gene calls are TRBV29-1 and TRBJ2-1; TRBD2 agrees at 8 bases. Trimming took 4 bases from V and 2 from J; bases not matched to a gene: 10. Germline values: CDR1 SQVTM, CDR2 ANQGSEA. The CDR3 consists of 16 residues. CDR3 sequence reads: CSVVGIERETYNEQFF. In nucleotides, the CDR3 is TGCAGCGTTGTGGGTATCGAGCGGGAGACCTACAATGAGCAGTTCTTC.

The chain carries TRBV5-1 and TRBJ2-3, with D perhaps matching TRBD2 (6 bases). Germline loops: CDR1 SGHRS, CDR2 YFSETQ. The CDR3 contains 18 residues. Deletions cut 2 bases from V and 0 bases from J, with 19 bases between. CDR3 sequence reads: CASSLGGNIRTSTDTQYF. The CDR3 DNA reads TGCGCCAGCAGCTTAGGAGGGAACATCCGGACTAGCACAGATACGCAGTATTTT.

This sequence joins TRBV6-5 and TRBJ2-2; D is uncertain. V was trimmed by 3 bases and J by 0 bases, leaving 5 bases between them. The CDR3 is 14 amino acids. The germline gives CDR1 MNHEY, CDR2 SVGAGI. The CDR3 loop reads CASSYRPNTGELFF. In DNA, the CDR3 is TGTGCCAGCAGTTATCGCCCGAACACCGGGGAGCTGTTTTTT.

V and J are TRBV6-6 and TRBJ1-1; TRBD1 matches at 9 bases. The CDR3 consists of 11 residues. Germline lookup yields CDR1 MNHNY and CDR2 SVGAGI (reference sequence). With 6 bases clipped from V and 10 bases from J, the junction kept 3 bases outside the gene matches. This CDR3 is CASRGQGLAFF. The DNA for the CDR3 is TGTGCCAGCAGGGGACAGGGACTAGCTTTCTTT.

This clone showed up just a few times. The rearrangement links TRBV6-4 to TRBJ2-2; D unclear. Trimming shortened V by 8 bases and J by 3 bases, and 16 bases separated the two germline ends. CDR1 and CDR2 (germline): MRHNA, SNTAGT. This CDR3 has 15 amino acids. The CDR3 bases are TGTGCCAGCTCCCCTGACCGGATCTACACCGGGGAGCTGTTTTTT. It yields the protein CASSPDRIYTGELFF.

The gene calls are TRBV6-5 and TRBJ1-2, with 7 positions matching TRBD1. This CDR3 has 13 amino acids. V dropped 8 bases and J dropped 1; count of bases not matched to a gene: 4. Germline CDR1 and CDR2: MNHEY and SVGAGI. The CDR3 protein is CASQQGVNYGYTF. The CDR3 DNA is TGTGCCAGCCAGCAGGGGGTTAACTATGGCTACACCTTC.

V and J are TRBV29-1 and TRBJ2-7; D possibly uses TRBD1 or TRBD2 (7 bases each). Between the trimmed V and J ends, which lost 5 bases and 2 bases, there was a span of 13 bases. The CDR3 runs 13 residues. Germline CDR1 SQVTM, CDR2 ANQGSEA. The CDR3 here is CSVYQGGTYEQYF. CDR3 bases: TGCAGCGTTTACCAGGGGGGGACCTACGAGCAGTACTTC.

The genes are TRBV6-6 and TRBJ2-5; 13 nucleotides agree with TRBD2. Germline loops: CDR1 MNHNY, CDR2 SVGAGI (reference sequence). Trimming took 4 bases from V and 5 from J; bases not matched to a gene: 4. CDR3 length: 15 residues. As DNA, the CDR3 is TGTGCCAGCAGTTCACTAGCGGGAGGGGACGAGACCCAGTACTTC. This codes for CASSSLAGGDETQYF.